Only a few counts were recorded for the clone carrying this TCR beta chain. The antigen is unknown. This entry comes from a study of T cell responses to AZD1222 COVID-19 vaccine. Study-wide points: Repertoire collection took place solely once the T cell response had peaked.

CDR3 length: 15 residues. The germline V and J ends were trimmed by 6 bases and 1 base, with 16 bases remaining between them. CDR1 is SGHTS, CDR2 YDEGEE, per germline. Here immunoSEQ multiplex PCR was the method, and the copy in TCRdb shows in-frame clones only, minus some. This table holds roughly 170,000 clones, more than 85% found once. This receptor was obtained from an adult in good health. The J gene is TRBJ1-1, the V gene TRBV5-8; D might be TRBD1 (6 bases). The source material was peripheral blood, sampled on day 0 of AZD1222 vaccination. In DNA form, the CDR3 reads TGTGCCAGCATTGGAGGGACACCAGAGAACACTGAAGCTTTCTTT. Its translation: CASIGGTPENTEAFF.